Below, 23 T cell receptor beta chains from the same sample are listed, as sequenced in a study of T cell clonotyping in hematopoietic cell transplantation. TCRdb's table, derived via immunoSEQ multiplex PCR, lists solely in-frame clones and lacks some. The sample records fewer than 50,000 clones, approximately 84% being singletons. Time point denoted: recipient sample about 28 days before transplant, after cytoreduction. The sequenced sample was peripheral blood mononuclear cells, obtained before stem cell transplant. These receptors all come from a man in his fifties or sixties with biphenotypic leukemia. Some clones in this sample may be carry-over from other donors' samples.

The V and J genes are TRBV19 and TRBJ2-1; 7 nucleotides align to TRBD2. Trimming took 1 base from V and 8 from J; bases not matched to a gene: 8. There are 15 residues in the CDR3. The germline V gene has CDR1 LNHDA and CDR2 SQIVND (reference sequence). The CDR3 bases are TGTGCCAGTAGTATAGTGGGGGAGGGCCCGGATGAGCAGTTCTTC. It encodes CASSIVGEGPDEQFF.

The rearrangement links TRBV14 to TRBJ1-1, with 7 bases fitting TRBD1. J lost 0 bases, V lost 3 bases, and 10 bases had no gene match. CDR1 and CDR2 (germline): SGHDN, FVKESK. The CDR3 runs to 17 residues. DNA of the CDR3: TGTGCCAGCAGCCATTTCGGCAGGGGGTTCATGAACACTGAAGCTTTCTTT. This sequence encodes CASSHFGRGFMNTEAFF.

V gene TRBV10-3 combines with J gene TRBJ1-1, with 9 bases fitting TRBD1. From germline, CDR1 is ENHRY and CDR2 SYGVKD. With V trimmed by 10 bases and J by 7 bases, 13 bases remained unmatched. The CDR3 runs to 14 residues. CDR3 bases: TGTGCCACCCAGGCGACAGGGGGGGGGAGTGAAGCTTTCTTT. It yields the protein CATQATGGGSEAFF.

The chain uses TRBV11-2 and TRBJ1-1, with TRBD1 identical over 8 bases. V gave up 8 bases and J gave up 3 bases; unmatched junction bases: 14. The CDR3 has 16 amino acids. Germline CDR1 is SGHAT and CDR2 is FQNNGV. In DNA, the CDR3 is TGTGCCAGCGCGCTCTATCCCGGACAGGGTGACACTGAAGCTTTCTTT. Translating it yields CASALYPGQGDTEAFF.

This chain joins TRBV7-9 and TRBJ2-7, with a weak D call TRBD1 (6 bases). This CDR3 has 15 residues. Germline CDR1 reads SEHNR; CDR2 reads FQNEAQ (reference sequence). V was cut by 2 bases and J by 3 bases, with 14 bases left in between. The CDR3 loop reads CASSLILGADYEQYF. The CDR3, as DNA: TGTGCCAGCAGCTTAATTCTGGGGGCGGACTACGAGCAGTACTTC.

V gene TRBV5-1 combines with J gene TRBJ2-3; no firm D call. The ends were cut back, 2 bases at V and 2 bases at J, with 12 bases in the middle. This CDR3 is 15 amino acids long. Germline CDR1 SGHRS, CDR2 YFSETQ. The DNA for the CDR3 is TGCGCCAGCAGCTTTAGGTCTTCCGCCACAGATACGCAGTATTTT. It specifies CASSFRSSATDTQYF. Supplemented by reference TRBV5-1 and TRBJ2-3, the full variable domain reads KAGVTQTPRYLIKTRGQQVTLSCSPISGHRSVSWYQQTPGQGLQFLFEYFSETQRNKGNFPGRFSGRQFSNSRSEMNVSTLELGDSALYLCASSFRSSATDTQYFGPGTRLTVL.

The gene calls are TRBV23-1 and TRBJ2-7, with D possibly TRBD2 on 6 matching bases. TRBV23-1 is labeled an ORF, and its function is uncertain. V gave up 2 bases and J gave up 6 bases, with 11 bases separating them. The CDR3 consists of 13 residues. CDR3 loop: CASSQDRGGEQYF. In DNA form, the CDR3 reads TGCGCCAGCAGTCAAGATAGGGGAGGCGAGCAGTACTTC.

The chain is built from TRBV5-1 and TRBJ2-1; a weak D match, TRBD2 (5 bases). Per germline, CDR1 SGHRS and CDR2 YFSETQ. CDR3 length: 13 amino acids. Trimming removed 2 bases at V and 8 bases at J, with 11 bases between. The CDR3 region has the DNA TGCGCCAGCAGCTTCACTAGAACCCATGAGCAGTTCTTC. It is translated as CASSFTRTHEQFF.

The CDR3 nucleotides are TGCGCCAGCAGCCAAGATAGACAGTCTGGGGCCAACGTCCTGACTTTC. Protein product: CASSQDRQSGANVLTF. This chain connects TRBV4-3 to TRBJ2-6; maybe TRBD1 (5 bases). V was cut by 0 bases and J by 1 base, with 7 bases left in between. The CDR3 runs to 16 residues. CDR1 and CDR2 (germline): LGHNA, YSLEER.

CDR3 in amino acids: CASSAFGVITEAFF. CDR3 DNA sequence: TGTGCCAGCAGTGCTTTTGGAGTAATCACTGAAGCTTTCTTT. The V call is TRBV28, the J call TRBJ1-1; D uncertain. Trimming took 5 bases from V and 4 from J, leaving 14 bases between them. This CDR3 has 14 residues. Germline V gene lookup returns CDR1 MDHEN and CDR2 SYDVKM.

The CDR3 DNA is TGTGCCAGCAGTTTATCGTTCGATGAGCAGTTCTTC. The encoded protein is CASSLSFDEQFF. The rearrangement joins TRBV27 to TRBJ2-1; unclear D gene. Trimming cost V 0 bases and J 8 bases, with 5 bases left between them. The CDR3 spans 12 residues. CDR1 MNHEY and CDR2 SMNVEV come from the germline V gene (reference sequence).

The rearrangement links TRBV7-3 to TRBJ2-1, with 8 bases matching TRBD2. The germline CDR1 and CDR2 sequences are SGHTA and FQGTGA. The CDR3 extends over 14 amino acids. The junction had 4 bases not matched to a gene; V was cut back by 2 bases and J by 7 bases. CDR3 sequence (DNA): TGTGCCAGCAGCTTAGAGGGGACTAGTAATGAGCAGTTCTTC. It specifies CASSLEGTSNEQFF.

Here the CDR3 DNA reads TGTGCCAGCAGCTTTAGCGGGGCAGACTACGAGCAGTACTTC. Encoded protein: CASSFSGADYEQYF. J is TRBJ2-7 and V is TRBV7-2; 8 positions agree with TRBD2. V lost 3 bases, J lost 3 bases, and 4 bases stayed unmatched. The germline CDR1 and CDR2 sequences are SGHTA and FQGNSA. CDR3 length: 14 residues. Full variable domain (missing parts from reference TRBV7-2 and TRBJ2-7): GAGVSQSPSNKVTEKGKDVELRCDPISGHTALYWYRQSLGQGLEFLIYFQGNSAPDKSGLPSDRFSAERTGGSVSTLTIQRTQQEDSAVYLCASSFSGADYEQYFGPGTRLTVT.

This clone was recorded only once. V is TRBV2 and J is TRBJ1-5; 9 bases map to TRBD1. The CDR3 contains 14 residues. Germline CDR1 SNHLY, CDR2 FYNNEI. J gave up 4 bases and V 7 bases, and 5 bases lay outside the gene matches. CDR3 amino acids: CASTWGQGNQPQHF. In DNA, the CDR3 is TGTGCCAGCACCTGGGGACAGGGTAATCAGCCCCAGCATTTT.

The rearrangement uses TRBV9 and TRBJ1-1; 7 bases line up with TRBD1. Germline V gene lookup returns CDR1 SGDLS and CDR2 YYNGEE. V shed 4 bases, J shed 5 bases, and the junction held 5 bases outside the gene matches. This CDR3 is built from 13 residues. CDR3: CASSPQGGTEAFF. The DNA of the CDR3 is TGTGCCAGCAGCCCCCAGGGGGGAACTGAAGCTTTCTTT.

The CDR3 spells CASSFPPPSREQYF. As DNA, the CDR3 is TGTGCCAGCAGTTTCCCGCCTCCCAGTCGCGAGCAGTACTTC. The rearrangement links TRBV7-2 to TRBJ2-7; D is unresolved. The CDR3 is made up of 14 amino acids. Germline V gene data show CDR1 as SGHTA and CDR2 as FQGNSA. Trimming removed 6 bases from V and 6 bases from J, with 18 bases in between.

This rearrangement joins TRBV7-9 to TRBJ1-5; no reliable D call. The CDR3 totals 13 residues. Trimming removed 3 bases from V and 5 bases from J, with 8 bases in between. Germline V gene sequence: CDR1 SEHNR, CDR2 FQNEAQ (reference sequence). For the CDR3, the DNA is TGTGCCAGCAGCTTTGACACTGATCAGCCCCAGCATTTT. This gives the protein CASSFDTDQPQHF. Combining the CDR3 with reference TRBV7-9 and TRBJ1-5 gives the whole variable domain DTGVSQNPRHKITKRGQNVTFRCDPISEHNRLYWYRQTLGQGPEFLTYFQNEAQLEKSRLLSDRFSAERPKGSFSTLEIQRTEQGDSAMYLCASSFDTDQPQHFGDGTRLSIL.

The chain uses TRBV11-1 and TRBJ2-7, with a tentative D call TRBD1 (6 bases). The germline V gene has CDR1 SGHAT and CDR2 FQDESV (reference sequence). The CDR3 loop spans 14 amino acids. The germline V and J ends were trimmed by 3 bases and 4 bases, with 13 bases remaining between them. CDR3 DNA: TGTGCCAGCAGCTTCAGGACAGATCCTTACGAGCAGTACTTC. Its protein is CASSFRTDPYEQYF.

The rearrangement links TRBV5-1 to TRBJ2-5; no clear D gene. Germline assignment: CDR1 SGHRS and CDR2 YFSETQ. The CDR3 spans 16 residues. V was trimmed by 2 bases and J by 2 bases, leaving 16 bases between them. The CDR3: CASSFHSQDLQETQYF. The CDR3 nucleotides read TGCGCCAGCAGCTTCCACAGTCAGGACCTACAAGAGACCCAGTACTTC.

The chain joins TRBV21-1 to TRBJ1-5; TRBD1, the D gene given by the table, was not confirmed from the DNA. TRBV21-1 is an annotated pseudogene. The CDR3 consists of 15 residues. In nucleotides, the CDR3 is TGTGCCAGCAGCAGTACACAGGGAAGCAATCAGCCCCAGCATTTT. The encoded protein is CASSSTQGSNQPQHF.

The chain employs TRBV4-2 and TRBJ1-3, with 8 positions matching TRBD1. The CDR3 runs 15 residues. The junction had 6 bases not matched to a gene; V was cut back by 4 bases and J by 4 bases. Germline V CDR1 and CDR2: LGHNA, YNFKEQ. The CDR3 DNA is TGTGCCAGCAGCCTCGGACAGGGAGGGGGAAACACCATATATTTT. Translation gives CASSLGQGGGNTIYF.

The chain carries TRBV7-9 and TRBJ1-2; D possibly corresponds to TRBD1 (6 bases). Per the germline V gene, CDR1 is SEHNR and CDR2 is FQNEAQ (reference sequence). The CDR3 consists of 13 residues. V was cut by 8 bases and J by 7 bases, with 17 bases left in between. Here the CDR3 reads CASGLGGTTGYTF. The CDR3 region has the DNA TGTGCCAGCGGTTTAGGGGGGACCACTGGCTACACCTTC.

The CDR3 coding sequence is TGTGCCAGCAGTCGGGACGGAGCCTACGAGCAGTACTTC. The encoded protein is CASSRDGAYEQYF. The V gene is TRBV7-9, the J gene TRBJ2-7; D may be TRBD1 or TRBD2 (5 bases each). The CDR3 is 13 amino acids. V lost 6 bases to trimming and J lost 2 bases, with 11 bases between them. Germline V gene sequence: CDR1 SEHNR, CDR2 FQNEAQ (reference sequence).